This T cell receptor (beta chain) was found in a study of T-cell reconstitution after alpha-beta-depleted transplantation in children. This clonotype has ten or more counts. In germline, CDR1 is SGHRS, CDR2 YFSETQ. Trimming shortened V by 4 bases and J by 5 bases, and 15 bases separated the two germline ends. The length of the CDR3 is 14 residues. Construction of the TCRbeta library involved unique molecular identifiers. TCRdb reanalysed the PCR reads using MiXCR and keeps one entry per CDR3 protein. The sample includes roughly 3,100 distinct CDR3 sequences, around a fifth seen only once; the top ten take around two fifths.

This clonotype originated in a female patient between 5 and 17 years old who had a stem cell transplant for acute lymphoblastic leukemia, so the T cells may come from the graft donor. This chain connects TRBV5-1 to TRBJ2-5; a possible D gene is TRBD2 (6 bases). Sequenced here: PBMCs, mostly from graft donor cells, sampled 60 days after TCRalphabeta/CD19-depleted stem cell transplant. The CDR3 region is CASSQRTGGETQYF. Written as DNA, the CDR3 is TGCGCCAGCAGCCAAAGGACTGGGGGGGAGACCCAGTACTTC.